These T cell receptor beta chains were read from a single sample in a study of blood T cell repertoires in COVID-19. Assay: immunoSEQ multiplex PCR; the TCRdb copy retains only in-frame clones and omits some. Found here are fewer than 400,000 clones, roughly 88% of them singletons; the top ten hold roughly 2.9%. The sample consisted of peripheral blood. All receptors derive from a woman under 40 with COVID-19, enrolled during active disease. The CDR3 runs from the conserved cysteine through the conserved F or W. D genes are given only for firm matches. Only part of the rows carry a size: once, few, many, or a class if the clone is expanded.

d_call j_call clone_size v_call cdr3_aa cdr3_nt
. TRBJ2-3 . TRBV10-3 CAISEPRGSSSTDTQYF TGTGCCATCAGTGAGCCCCGGGGGTCCTCTAGCACAGATACGCAGTATTTT
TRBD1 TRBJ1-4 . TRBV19 CASSLTGQGATNEKLFF TGTGCCAGTAGTCTAACGGGACAGGGGGCTACTAATGAAAAACTGTTTTTT
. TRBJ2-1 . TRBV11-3 CASSRTEHYNEQFF TGTGCCAGCAGCCGGACAGAACACTACAATGAGCAGTTCTTC
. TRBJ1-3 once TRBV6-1 CASSEHRTFSGNTIYF TGTGCCAGCAGTGAACATCGGACTTTCTCTGGAAACACCATATATTTT
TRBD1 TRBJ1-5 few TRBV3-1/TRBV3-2 CASSRGTGANQPQHF TGTGCCAGCAGCCGAGGGACAGGGGCCAATCAGCCCCAGCATTTT
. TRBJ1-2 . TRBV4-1 CASSQVGVLYGYTF TGCGCCAGCAGCCAAGTAGGGGTTCTCTATGGCTACACCTTC
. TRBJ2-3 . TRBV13 CASSAGRGATDTQYF TGTGCCAGCAGCGCGGGACGGGGAGCCACAGATACGCAGTATTTT
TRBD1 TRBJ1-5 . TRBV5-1 CASSPGQPNQPQHF TGCGCCAGCAGTCCGGGACAGCCCAATCAGCCCCAGCATTTT
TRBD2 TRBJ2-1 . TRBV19 CASSMLAGGKEQFF TGTGCCAGTAGTATGCTAGCGGGAGGTAAGGAGCAGTTCTTC
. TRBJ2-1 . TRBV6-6 CASSYESGRYNEQFF TGTGCCAGCAGTTACGAAAGCGGTAGATACAATGAGCAGTTCTTC
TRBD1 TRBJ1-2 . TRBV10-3 CAISAPDREFGYTF TGTGCCATCAGTGCCCCGGACAGGGAGTTTGGCTACACCTTC
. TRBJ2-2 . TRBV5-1 CASSFRQGVGELFF TGCGCCAGCAGCTTTAGGCAGGGCGTCGGGGAGCTGTTTTTT
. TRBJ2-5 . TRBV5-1 CASSFGGEETQYF TGCGCCAGCAGCTTCGGGGGTGAGGAGACCCAGTACTTC
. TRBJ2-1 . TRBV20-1 CSASWEWDNEQFF TGCAGTGCTAGTTGGGAGTGGGACAATGAGCAGTTCTTC
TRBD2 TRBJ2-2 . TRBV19 CASSLRGLAGNTGELFF TGTGCCAGTAGTCTCCGGGGACTAGCGGGAAACACCGGGGAGCTGTTTTTT
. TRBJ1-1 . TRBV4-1 CASSQGLTGTTEAFF TGCGCCAGCAGCCAAGGTCTAACCGGGACAACTGAAGCTTTCTTT
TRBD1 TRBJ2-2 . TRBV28 CASRPPGQGSTGELFF TGTGCCAGCAGACCACCGGGACAGGGTAGCACCGGGGAGCTGTTTTTT
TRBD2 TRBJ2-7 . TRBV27 CASSWGSGSYEQYF TGTGCCAGCAGCTGGGGTAGCGGGAGCTACGAGCAGTACTTC
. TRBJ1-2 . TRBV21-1 CASSETDMNIGTDYGYTF TGTGCCAGCAGCGAAACCGACATGAACATTGGAACCGACTATGGCTACACCTTC
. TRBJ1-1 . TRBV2 CASSEAGGPTAEAFF TGTGCCAGCAGTGAAGCTGGCGGCCCCACCGCTGAAGCTTTCTTT
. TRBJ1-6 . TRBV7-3 CASSLMGAGAGSPLHF TGTGCCAGCAGCCTTATGGGGGCAGGAGCTGGGTCACCCCTCCACTTT
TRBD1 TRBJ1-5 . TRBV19 CASSPGTGSQPQHF TGTGCCAGTAGTCCCGGGACAGGGAGTCAGCCCCAGCATTTT
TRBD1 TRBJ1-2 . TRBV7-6 CASSPGQGGISYGYTF TGTGCCAGCAGCCCCGGACAGGGAGGTATTAGCTATGGCTACACCTTC
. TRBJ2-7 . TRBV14 CASSQERTTPYEQYF TGTGCCAGCAGCCAGGAACGGACTACCCCCTACGAGCAGTACTTC
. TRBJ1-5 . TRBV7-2 CASSLYNQPQHF TGTGCCAGCAGCTTATATAATCAGCCCCAGCATTTT
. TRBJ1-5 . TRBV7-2 CASSLGNSKNQPQHF TGTGCCAGCAGCTTAGGGAACAGTAAAAATCAGCCCCAGCATTTT
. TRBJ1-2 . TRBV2 CASSPKRGGTGGYTF TGTGCCAGCAGCCCCAAGAGGGGCGGGACGGGTGGCTACACCTTC
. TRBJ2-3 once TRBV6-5 CASSQKRDTQYF TGTGCCAGCAGTCAAAAGAGGGATACGCAGTATTTT
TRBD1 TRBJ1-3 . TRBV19 CASELGTDSGNTIYF TGTGCCAGTGAGCTCGGGACAGACTCTGGAAACACCATATATTTT
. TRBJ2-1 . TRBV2 CASRSRLVLNEQFF TGTGCCAGCAGGTCCCGACTAGTCCTCAATGAGCAGTTCTTC
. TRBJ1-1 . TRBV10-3 CAISESGGNTEAFF TGTGCCATCAGTGAATCCGGGGGGAACACTGAAGCTTTCTTT
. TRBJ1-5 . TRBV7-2 CASSLIARDQPQHF TGTGCCAGCAGCCTAATTGCCAGGGATCAGCCCCAGCATTTT
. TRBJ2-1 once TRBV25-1 CASRTVSSYNEQFF TGTGCCAGCAGGACTGTTAGCTCCTACAATGAGCAGTTCTTC
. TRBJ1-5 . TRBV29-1 CSATPGGRDQPQHF TGCAGCGCCACCCCGGGAGGGAGGGATCAGCCCCAGCATTTT
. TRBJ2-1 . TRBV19 CASSIDPTSFGNEQFF TGTGCCAGTAGTATAGATCCCACTAGTTTCGGTAATGAGCAGTTCTTC
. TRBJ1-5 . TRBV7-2 CASSKGGNQPQHF TGTGCCAGCAGCAAGGGGGGCAATCAGCCCCAGCATTTT
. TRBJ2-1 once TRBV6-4 CASSDSSRGYNEQFF TGTGCCAGCAGTGACTCGAGCAGGGGCTACAATGAGCAGTTCTTC
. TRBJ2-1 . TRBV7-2 CASSLLRVTLGYNEQFF TGTGCCAGCAGCTTATTGCGGGTCACACTGGGTTACAATGAGCAGTTCTTC
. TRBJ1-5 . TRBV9 CASSPLAGGNQPQHF TGTGCCAGCAGCCCCCTCGCAGGGGGCAATCAGCCCCAGCATTTT
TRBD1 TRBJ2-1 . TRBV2 CASSVPPGGSSYNEQFF TGTGCCAGCAGTGTACCCCCAGGGGGTAGTTCCTACAATGAGCAGTTCTTC
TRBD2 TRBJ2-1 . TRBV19 CASSDRLAGGPRGEQFF TGTGCCAGTAGTGATCGACTAGCGGGAGGGCCTAGGGGTGAGCAGTTCTTC
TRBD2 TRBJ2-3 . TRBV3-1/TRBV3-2 CASSSRLAASTDTQYF TGTGCCAGCAGCTCCCGACTAGCGGCAAGCACAGATACGCAGTATTTT
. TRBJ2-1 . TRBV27 CASSFPDGGNEQFF TGTGCCAGCAGTTTCCCGGACGGGGGCAATGAGCAGTTCTTC
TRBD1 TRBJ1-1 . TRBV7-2 CASSLGQGVAFF TGTGCCAGCAGCCTGGGACAGGGAGTAGCTTTCTTT
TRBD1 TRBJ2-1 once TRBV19 CASSMGTGAYEQFF TGTGCCAGTAGTATGGGGACAGGGGCGTATGAGCAGTTCTTC